This TCR beta chain was documented in a study of T cell responses to AZD1222 COVID-19 vaccine. J lost 2 bases, V lost 5 bases, and 8 bases had no gene match. The germline CDR1 and CDR2 sequences are PRHDT and FYEKMQ (reference sequence). The CDR3 consists of 16 residues. Here immunoSEQ multiplex PCR was the method, and the copy in TCRdb shows in-frame clones only, minus some. Of tens of thousands of clones in the sample, approximately 90% were seen once. Overall study findings and caveats: As reported, nearly half of all spike-specific TCRs target variant regions that are unmutated. The study identified only a handful of AZD1222 recipients as seropositive at baseline. Vaccine-related CD4 TCRs covered spike, predominating at 160-218 and 743-854. Increases in Spike-specific TCR breadth and depth were seen after two AZD1222 doses.

As regards this clone: What it binds is not known.

Source: peripheral blood, taken on day 0 of AZD1222 vaccination. This TCR was sampled from an adult in good health. This chain connects TRBV13 to TRBJ2-1, with 8 bases lining up with TRBD2. The CDR3 spells CASSAFTGGAYNEQFF. CDR3 DNA: TGTGCCAGCAGCGCATTCACCGGGGGGGCCTACAATGAGCAGTTCTTC.